What follows are 2 T cell receptor beta chains derived from one specimen sequenced in a study of blood T cell repertoires in COVID-19 (dated by TCRdb to about 2020). Library generation was performed with the immunoSEQ multiplex PCR assay. TCRdb re-hosts the immuneACCESS table, in-frame sequences only. Its copies lack some clones; in the studies checked, an unresolved V gene accounts for under half of them, and the cause for the rest is not known. The sample table holds 200,000 or so clones, of which about 84% were seen once. The ten top clones hold nearly 7.5% of the sample. The material sequenced was PBMCs or T cells enriched from blood (not recorded which). The receptors were sampled from a woman aged 40 to 50 with acute COVID-19.

This chain uses TRBV19 with TRBJ1-1; 8 bases match TRBD1. The CDR3 covers 14 residues. Trimming took 5 bases from V and 5 from J; bases not matched to a gene: 7. Germline V lookup: CDR1 LNHDA, CDR2 SQIVND (reference sequence). The CDR3 sequence: CASSVQGGSTEAFF. The CDR3 nucleotides are TGTGCCAGTAGTGTACAGGGGGGGTCGACTGAAGCTTTCTTT. Looking up the rest from reference TRBV19 and TRBJ1-1 gives the full variable domain: DGGITQSPKYLFRKEGQNVTLSCEQNLNHDAMYWYRQDPGQGLRLIYYSQIVNDFQKGDIAEGYSVSREKKESFPLTVTSAQKNPTAFYLCASSVQGGSTEAFFGQGTRLTVV.

The chain carries TRBV28 and TRBJ2-3, with 13 nucleotides matching TRBD2. J lost 0 bases, V lost 5 bases, and 14 bases had no gene match. The CDR3 is 20 residues long. Germline V gives CDR1 MDHEN, CDR2 SYDVKM. The CDR3: CASSRQGLAGDLASTDTQYF. For the CDR3, the DNA is TGTGCCAGCAGTAGACAAGGACTAGCGGGAGATCTAGCTAGCACAGATACGCAGTATTTT. The full variable domain, rest sourced from reference TRBV28 and TRBJ2-3, is DVKVTQSSRYLVKRTGEKVFLECVQDMDHENMFWYRQDPGLGLRLIYFSYDVKMKEKGDIPEGYSVSREKKERFSLILESASTNQTSMYLCASSRQGLAGDLASTDTQYFGPGTRLTVL.